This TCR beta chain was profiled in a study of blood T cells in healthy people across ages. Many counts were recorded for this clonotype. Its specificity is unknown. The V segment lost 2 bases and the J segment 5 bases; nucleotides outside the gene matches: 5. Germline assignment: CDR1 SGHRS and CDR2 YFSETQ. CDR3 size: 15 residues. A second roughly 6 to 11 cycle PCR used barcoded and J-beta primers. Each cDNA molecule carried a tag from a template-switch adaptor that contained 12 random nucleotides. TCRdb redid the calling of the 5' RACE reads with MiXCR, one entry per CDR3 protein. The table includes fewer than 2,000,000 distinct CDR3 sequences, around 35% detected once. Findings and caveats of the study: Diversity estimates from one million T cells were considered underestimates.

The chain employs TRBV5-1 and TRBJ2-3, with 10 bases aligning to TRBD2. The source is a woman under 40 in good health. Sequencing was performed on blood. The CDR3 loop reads CASSFGSGRIDTQYF. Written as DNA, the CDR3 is TGCGCCAGCAGCTTTGGTAGCGGGAGGATAGATACGCAGTATTTT.